The sequence of this TCR beta chain was determined in a study of CD8 T cells in Susac syndrome. Study results and limitations: By the study's own acknowledgment, its TCR sequencing and HLA analysis included relatively few individuals.

Turning to this clonotype: Its antigen is currently unknown.

The CDR3 covers 17 residues. V was cut by 3 bases and J by 0 bases, with 18 bases left in between. Germline assignment: CDR1 SGHAT and CDR2 FQNNGV. CD8+ and CD4+ T cells circulating in blood were sequenced for TCR beta. In contrast to the negatively isolated CD8+ and CD4+ T cells, TEMRA cells were FACS-enriched. Reverse transcription of about 0.45 to 1 ug RNA was performed with random hexamers. By means of immunoSEQ multiplex PCR, TCR beta CDR3 spanning 54 Vbeta and 13 Jbeta underwent amplification. One entry per CDR3 protein, called by TCRdb with MiXCR from the immunoSEQ multiplex PCR reads. The sample holds approximately 220,000 distinct CDR3 sequences, around nine tenths seen once.

The sequence derives from a human donor with multiple sclerosis. Sequencing input: CD8+ T cells from PBMCs. The chain combines TRBV11-2 with TRBJ2-7; no clear D gene. For the CDR3, the DNA is TGTGCCAGCAGCTTGGCATTTCTGGTGGATGGCTCCTACGAGCAGTACTTC. It yields the protein CASSLAFLVDGSYEQYF. Complete variable domain (other parts from reference TRBV11-2 and TRBJ2-7): EAGVAQSPRYKIIEKRQSVAFWCNPISGHATLYWYQQILGQGPKLLIQFQNNGVVDDSQLPKDRFSAERLKGVDSTLKIQPAKLEDSAVYLCASSLAFLVDGSYEQYFGPGTRLTVT.